Included here is one TCR beta chain sequence, with context. Its antigen is not known. This entry is derived from a study of shared clonotypes between healthy human individuals. Overall study findings and caveats: Clonotype sharing across a few donors was observed for around 5% of naive CD4 clonotypes.

Sequencing used immunoSEQ multiplex PCR; TCRdb keeps in-frame clones, though not all of them. The table lists around 700,000 clones, around 72% of them singletons. In germline, CDR1 is MNHNS, CDR2 SASEGT. This CDR3 has 14 residues. The V and J ends lost 10 bases and 7 bases, in that order; junction bases with no gene match: 12. The chain carries TRBV6-1 and TRBJ1-4, with 7 bases aligning to TRBD1. This clonotype was obtained from a woman in her thirties in good health. The source material was memory CD4+ T cells sorted from blood. As for subset: CD45RA-negative fraction. CDR3 sequence: CATNRGQSAEKLFF. The CDR3 bases are TGTGCCACCAACCGGGGACAGTCGGCTGAAAAACTGTTTTTT.